This T cell receptor beta chain was obtained from a study of CD4 T cells in relation to SARS-CoV-2 and coronaviruses. Study in general: After less than 11 days of antigen culture, PBMC TCR beta CDR3s were sequenced.

TCRdb's copy holds only in-frame clones and misses some; the assay was immunoSEQ multiplex PCR. This table holds about 31,000 clones, around 76% found once. CDR1 MNHEY and CDR2 SVGAGI come from the germline V gene. The length of the CDR3 is 12 residues. V lost 6 bases, J lost 7 bases, and 10 bases lay in between. Cryopreserved PBMCs were CD4-enriched, then split into naive and memory cells. More than 8.5 x 10^4 naive or memory CD4+ cells were cultured with CEF peptides for 9 to 10 days. To note about this clone: Its antigen is unidentified.

The specimen sequenced was memory CD4+ T cells from PBMCs, cultured in vitro. This clonotype was obtained from an adult with COVID-19. J is TRBJ2-1 and V is TRBV6-5; D not resolved. As DNA, the CDR3 is TGTGCCAGCAGCGGACCTAGGAATGAGCAGTTCTTC. Encoded protein: CASSGPRNEQFF.